The clone carrying this T cell receptor beta chain was found once. TCRdb keeps only in-frame clones here, not all; method: immunoSEQ multiplex PCR. The repertoire includes just over 150,000 clones, around nine tenths of them detected once, and about 1.4% sits in the top ten. The record originates from a study of T cell responses to AZD1222 COVID-19 vaccine. The sequencing here drew on peripheral blood, taken 28 days after the second AZD1222 dose. The sequence was collected from an adult who received the AZD1222 COVID-19 vaccine.

The CDR3 here is CAWIRGTPYNEQFF. The DNA of the CDR3 is TGTGCCTGGATCCGAGGGACTCCTTACAATGAGCAGTTCTTC. The chain combines TRBV30 with TRBJ2-1; D might be TRBD2 (6 bases). V was trimmed by 4 bases and J by 4 bases, leaving 14 bases between them. Per germline, CDR1 GTSNPN and CDR2 SVGIG (reference sequence). CDR3 length: 14 residues.